The clone carrying this T cell receptor beta chain was recorded once. This sample stems from a study of control samples from healthy donors and cancer patients. V was clipped by 5 bases and J by 6 bases, with 14 bases between them. The CDR3 spans 14 residues. Germline V gene sequence: CDR1 MNHEY, CDR2 SMNVEV (reference sequence). Libraries were prepared by immunoSEQ multiplex PCR; TCRdb keeps only in-frame clonotypes and omits some of them. The profile covers tens of thousands of clones, with more than 80% appearing a single time and approximately 0.8% taken by the ten largest. The V call is TRBV27, the J call TRBJ2-1; D is possibly TRBD2 (5 bases). This TCR was recovered from a man under 40 with colorectal cancer. The specimen was PBMCs. The chain's CDR3 is CASSQPLGGNEQFF. DNA for the CDR3: TGTGCCAGCAGTCAACCACTAGGAGGCAATGAGCAGTTCTTC.